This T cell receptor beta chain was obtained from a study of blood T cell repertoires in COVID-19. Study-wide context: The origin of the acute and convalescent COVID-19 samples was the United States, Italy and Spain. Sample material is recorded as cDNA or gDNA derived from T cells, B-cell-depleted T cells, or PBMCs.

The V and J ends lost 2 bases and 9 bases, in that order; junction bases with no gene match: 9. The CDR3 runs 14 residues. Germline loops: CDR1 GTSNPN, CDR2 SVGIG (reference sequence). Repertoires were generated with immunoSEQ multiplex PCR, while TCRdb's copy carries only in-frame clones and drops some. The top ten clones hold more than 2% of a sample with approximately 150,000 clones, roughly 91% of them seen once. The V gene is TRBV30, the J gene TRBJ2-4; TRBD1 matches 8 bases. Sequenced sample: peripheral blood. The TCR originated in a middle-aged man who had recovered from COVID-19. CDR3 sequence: CAWSPTRGQVIQYF. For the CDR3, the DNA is TGTGCCTGGAGTCCCACCAGGGGGCAGGTCATTCAGTACTTC.